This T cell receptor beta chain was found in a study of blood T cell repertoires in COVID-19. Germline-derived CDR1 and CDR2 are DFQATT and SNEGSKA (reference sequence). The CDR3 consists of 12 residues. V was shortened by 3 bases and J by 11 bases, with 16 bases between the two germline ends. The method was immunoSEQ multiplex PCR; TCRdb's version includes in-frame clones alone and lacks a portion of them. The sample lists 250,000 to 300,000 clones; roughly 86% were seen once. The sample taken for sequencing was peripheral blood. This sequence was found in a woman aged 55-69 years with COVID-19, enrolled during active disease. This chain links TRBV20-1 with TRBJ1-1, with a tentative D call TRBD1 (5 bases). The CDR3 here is CSASPPPRVAFF. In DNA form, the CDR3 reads TGCAGTGCTAGTCCTCCCCCCAGGGTCGCTTTCTTT.